This T cell receptor beta chain is drawn from a study of blood T cell repertoires in COVID-19. Study-wide background: Spain, Italy and the United States supplied samples that represented acute and convalescent COVID-19.

The length of the CDR3 is 16 residues. Germline V gene data show CDR1 as SGHVS and CDR2 as FQNEAQ. Trimming pared 4 bases from V and 0 bases from J, leaving 12 bases between. Participants were aged about 18 to 100 years, lived in some 23 US areas, and enrolled virtually. Each recovered donor of Cohort 3 presented with two negative PCRs, clearance, or symptom resolution. Per the original methods: Estimates of nucleated cell counts were drawn from the amplification of reference gene primers. Produced via immunoSEQ multiplex PCR; TCRdb's table is partial and in-frame only. V and J calls and clone size are given by that table; D and trimming were obtained from the DNA. This repertoire shows a few hundred thousand clones, 70% to 90% found once; its top ten account for under 2.5%.

The source is a man younger than 40 who had recovered from COVID-19. The chain is built from TRBV7-8 and TRBJ2-2, with D perhaps TRBD1 (6 bases). The sequencing sample was made of PBMCs or T cells enriched from blood (not recorded which). The chain's CDR3 is CASSWDTSSNTGELFF. The CDR3 DNA is TGTGCCAGCAGCTGGGACACCTCTTCGAACACCGGGGAGCTGTTTTTT.